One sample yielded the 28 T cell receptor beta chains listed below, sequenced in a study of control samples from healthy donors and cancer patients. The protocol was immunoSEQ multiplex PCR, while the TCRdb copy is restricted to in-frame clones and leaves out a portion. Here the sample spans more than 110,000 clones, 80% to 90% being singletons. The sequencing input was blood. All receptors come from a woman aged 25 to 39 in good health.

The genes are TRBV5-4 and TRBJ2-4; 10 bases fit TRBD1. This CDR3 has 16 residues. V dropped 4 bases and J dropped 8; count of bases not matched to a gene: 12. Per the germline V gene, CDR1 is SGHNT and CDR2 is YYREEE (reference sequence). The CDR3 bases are TGTGCCAGCAGCCCACGGACAGGGGGTAGGGGAGACATTCAGTACTTC. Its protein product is CASSPRTGGRGDIQYF.

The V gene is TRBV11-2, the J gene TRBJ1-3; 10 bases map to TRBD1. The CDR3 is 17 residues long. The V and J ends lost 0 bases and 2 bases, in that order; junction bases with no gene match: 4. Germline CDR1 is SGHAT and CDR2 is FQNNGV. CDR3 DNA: TGTGCCAGCAGCTTAGAAGGAGGACAGGGGGCTGGAAACACCATATATTTT. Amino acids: CASSLEGGQGAGNTIYF.

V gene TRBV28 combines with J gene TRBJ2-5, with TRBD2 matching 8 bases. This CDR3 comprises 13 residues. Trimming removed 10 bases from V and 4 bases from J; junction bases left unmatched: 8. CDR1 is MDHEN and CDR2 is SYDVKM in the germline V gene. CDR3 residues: CATSGGGRETQYF. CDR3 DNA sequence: TGTGCCACTTCGGGGGGGGGAAGAGAGACCCAGTACTTC.

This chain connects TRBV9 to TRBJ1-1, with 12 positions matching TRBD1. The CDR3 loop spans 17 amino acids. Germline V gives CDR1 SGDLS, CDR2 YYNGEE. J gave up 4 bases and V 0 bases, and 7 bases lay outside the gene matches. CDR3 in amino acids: CASSVEGQGARATEAFF. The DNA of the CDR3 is TGTGCCAGCAGCGTAGAGGGACAGGGGGCGAGAGCCACTGAAGCTTTCTTT. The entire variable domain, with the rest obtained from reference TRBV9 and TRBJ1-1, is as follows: DSGVTQTPKHLITATGQRVTLRCSPRSGDLSVYWYQQSLDQGLQFLIQYYNGEERAKGNILERFSAQQFPDLHSELNLSSLELGDSALYFCASSVEGQGARATEAFFGQGTRLTVV.

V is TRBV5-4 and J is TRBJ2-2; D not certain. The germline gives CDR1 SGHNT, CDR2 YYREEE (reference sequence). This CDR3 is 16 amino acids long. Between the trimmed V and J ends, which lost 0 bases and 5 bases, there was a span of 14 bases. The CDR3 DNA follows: TGTGCCAGCAGCTTGGCAGGAGCGACGCGGACCGGGGAGCTGTTTTTT. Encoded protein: CASSLAGATRTGELFF.

CDR3 coding DNA: TGTGCCAGCAGTATGACCGGGACAGGCGATTTGAACACTGAAGCTTTCTTT. This encodes CASSMTGTGDLNTEAFF. This rearrangement joins TRBV5-4 to TRBJ1-1, with 8 bases aligning to TRBD1. J was trimmed by 0 bases and V by 5 bases; bases with no gene match: 12. Germline CDR1 is SGHNT and CDR2 is YYREEE (reference sequence). This CDR3 contains 17 residues.

The CDR3 DNA is TGCGCCAGCAGCTTTTTGGGATCGGGGGCTGAAGCTTTCTTT. Translating it yields CASSFLGSGAEAFF. The chain combines TRBV5-1 with TRBJ1-1, with TRBD1 as a possible D gene (5 bases). Trimming shortened V by 2 bases and J by 6 bases, and 14 bases separated the two germline ends. The CDR3 covers 14 residues. The germline V gene has CDR1 SGHRS and CDR2 YFSETQ.

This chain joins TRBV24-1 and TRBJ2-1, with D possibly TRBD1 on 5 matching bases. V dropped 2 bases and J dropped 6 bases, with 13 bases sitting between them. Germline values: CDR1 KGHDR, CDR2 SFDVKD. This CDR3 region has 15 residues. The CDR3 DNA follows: TGTGCCACCAGTGATTGGGGCAGGGATAGCAATGAGCAGTTCTTC. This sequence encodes CATSDWGRDSNEQFF.

CDR3 sequence reads: CASSQQSYGYTF. CDR3 sequence (DNA): TGTGCCAGCAGTCAACAGAGCTATGGCTACACCTTC. The V call is TRBV3-1 (or the pseudogene TRBV3-2), the J call TRBJ1-2; D unresolved. V lost 6 bases, J lost 4 bases, and 9 bases lay in between. Per germline, CDR1 LGHDT and CDR2 YNNKEL (reference sequence). This CDR3 region has 12 residues.

CDR3 residues: CSASATGNTEAFF. The DNA for the CDR3 is TGCAGTGCTAGTGCGACAGGGAACACTGAAGCTTTCTTT. This chain joins TRBV20-1 and TRBJ1-1, with a tentative D call TRBD1 (6 bases). Germline V gene lookup returns CDR1 DFQATT and CDR2 SNEGSKA (reference sequence). This CDR3 spans 13 amino acids. Trimming took off 3 bases at V and 1 base at J, with 9 bases between the two ends.

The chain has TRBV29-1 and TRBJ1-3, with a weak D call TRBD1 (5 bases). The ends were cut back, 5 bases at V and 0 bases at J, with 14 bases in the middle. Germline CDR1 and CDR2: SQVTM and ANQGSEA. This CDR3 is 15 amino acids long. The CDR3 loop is CSVRDDRRSGNTIYF. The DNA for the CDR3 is TGCAGCGTTCGAGATGACAGACGCTCTGGAAACACCATATATTTT. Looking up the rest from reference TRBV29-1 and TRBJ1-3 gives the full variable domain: SAVISQKPSRDICQRGTSLTIQCQVDSQVTMMFWYRQQPGQSLTLIATANQGSEATYESGFVIDKFPISRPNLTFSTLTVSNMSPEDSSIYLCSVRDDRRSGNTIYFGEGSWLTVV.

In nucleotides, the CDR3 is TGTGCCAGCAGCTTTACTGGGGAAATCGGGGAGCTGTTTTTT. Protein: CASSFTGEIGELFF. This sequence joins TRBV7-2 and TRBJ2-2; no reliable D call. V lost 3 bases, J lost 7 bases, and 12 bases lay in between. Germline loops: CDR1 SGHTA, CDR2 FQGNSA. The CDR3 loop spans 14 amino acids.

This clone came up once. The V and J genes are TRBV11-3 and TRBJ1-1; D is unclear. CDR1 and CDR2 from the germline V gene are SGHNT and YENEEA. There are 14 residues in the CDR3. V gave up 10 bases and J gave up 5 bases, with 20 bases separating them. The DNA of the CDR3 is TGTGCCACTCCATGGGAGCTGTTCCCAACTGAAGCTTTCTTT. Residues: CATPWELFPTEAFF.

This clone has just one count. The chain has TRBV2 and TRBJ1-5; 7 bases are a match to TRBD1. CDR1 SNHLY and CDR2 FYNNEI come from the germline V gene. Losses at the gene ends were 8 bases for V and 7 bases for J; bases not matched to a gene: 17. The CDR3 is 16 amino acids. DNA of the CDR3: TGTGCCAGCCGCAGTTTCCTAACAGGGGAAGGCCAGCCCCAGCATTTT. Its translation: CASRSFLTGEGQPQHF.

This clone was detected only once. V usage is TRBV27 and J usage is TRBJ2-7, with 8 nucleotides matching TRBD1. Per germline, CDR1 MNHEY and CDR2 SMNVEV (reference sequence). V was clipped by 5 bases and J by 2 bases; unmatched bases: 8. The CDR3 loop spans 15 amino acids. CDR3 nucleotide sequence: TGTGCCAGCAGTGGAAAACCGGGACAGGCCTACGAGCAGTACTTC. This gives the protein CASSGKPGQAYEQYF.

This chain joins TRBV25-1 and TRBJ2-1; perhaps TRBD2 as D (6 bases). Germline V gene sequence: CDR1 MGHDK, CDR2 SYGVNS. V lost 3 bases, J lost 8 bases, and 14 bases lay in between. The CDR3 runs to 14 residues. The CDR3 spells CASSDLLGGDEQFF. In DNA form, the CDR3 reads TGTGCCAGCAGTGACTTACTGGGAGGCGATGAGCAGTTCTTC.

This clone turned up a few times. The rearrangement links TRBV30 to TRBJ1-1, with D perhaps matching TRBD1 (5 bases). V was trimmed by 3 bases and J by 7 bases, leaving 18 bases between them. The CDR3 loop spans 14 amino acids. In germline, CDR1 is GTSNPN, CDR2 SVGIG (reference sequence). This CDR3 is CAWSLTGGISEAFF. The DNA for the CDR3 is TGTGCCTGGAGCCTCACAGGTGGGATTAGTGAAGCTTTCTTT.

As DNA, the CDR3 is TGTGCCACCAGCAGAGATGGGGCTAGGGGGGGAGAGACCCAGTACTTC. Translating gives CATSRDGARGGETQYF. The chain uses TRBV15 and TRBJ2-5, with D perhaps matching TRBD2 (7 bases). This CDR3 has 16 residues. Germline V gene data show CDR1 as LNHNV and CDR2 as YYDKDF (reference sequence). V lost 0 bases and J lost 4, with 15 bases in between.

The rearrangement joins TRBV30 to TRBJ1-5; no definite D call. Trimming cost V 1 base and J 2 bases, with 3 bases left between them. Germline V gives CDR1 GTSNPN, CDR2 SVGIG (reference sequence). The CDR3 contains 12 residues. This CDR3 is CAWSGGNQPQHF. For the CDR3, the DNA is TGTGCCTGGAGTGGGGGCAATCAGCCCCAGCATTTT.

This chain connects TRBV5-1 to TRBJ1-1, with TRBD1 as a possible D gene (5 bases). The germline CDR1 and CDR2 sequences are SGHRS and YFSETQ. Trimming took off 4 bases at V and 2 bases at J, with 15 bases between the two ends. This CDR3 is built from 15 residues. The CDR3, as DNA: TGCGCCAGCAGCCGAGAAGGAGGGGTAAACACTGAAGCTTTCTTT. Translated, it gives CASSREGGVNTEAFF.

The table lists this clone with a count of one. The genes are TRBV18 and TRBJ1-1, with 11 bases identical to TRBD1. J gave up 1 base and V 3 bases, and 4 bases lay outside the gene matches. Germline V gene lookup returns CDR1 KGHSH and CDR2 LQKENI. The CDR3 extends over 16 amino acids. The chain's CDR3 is CASSPGQGVGNTEAFF. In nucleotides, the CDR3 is TGTGCCAGCTCACCGGGACAGGGGGTAGGGAACACTGAAGCTTTCTTT.

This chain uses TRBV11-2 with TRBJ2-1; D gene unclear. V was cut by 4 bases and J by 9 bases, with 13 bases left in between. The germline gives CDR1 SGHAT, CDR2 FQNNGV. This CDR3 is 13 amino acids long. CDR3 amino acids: CASSSVAFGEQFF. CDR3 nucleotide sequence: TGTGCCAGCAGCTCAGTGGCCTTCGGTGAGCAGTTCTTC.

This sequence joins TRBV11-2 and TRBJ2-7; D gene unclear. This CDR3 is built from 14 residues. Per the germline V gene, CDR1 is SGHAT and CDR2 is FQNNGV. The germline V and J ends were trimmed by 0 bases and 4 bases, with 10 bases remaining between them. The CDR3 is CASSLEFRRYEQYF. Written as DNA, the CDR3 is TGTGCCAGCAGCTTAGAATTCAGAAGATACGAGCAGTACTTC.

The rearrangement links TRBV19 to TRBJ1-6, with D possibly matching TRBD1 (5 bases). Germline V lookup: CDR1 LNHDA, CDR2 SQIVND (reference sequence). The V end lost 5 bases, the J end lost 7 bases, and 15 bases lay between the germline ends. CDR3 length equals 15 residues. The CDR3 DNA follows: TGTGCCAGTAGTGCCGGGGGAGTGCGGAATTCACCCCTCCACTTT. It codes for CASSAGGVRNSPLHF.

CDR3 loop: CASSVGTSNEQFF. DNA of the CDR3: TGCGCCAGCAGTGTCGGGACTAGCAATGAGCAGTTCTTC. This chain joins TRBV10-1 and TRBJ2-1; 8 bases are a match to TRBD2. V trimming: 4 bases; J trimming: 6 bases; junction bases outside the gene matches: 2. There are 13 residues in the CDR3. Germline V gene sequence: CDR1 WNHNN, CDR2 SYGVQD (reference sequence).

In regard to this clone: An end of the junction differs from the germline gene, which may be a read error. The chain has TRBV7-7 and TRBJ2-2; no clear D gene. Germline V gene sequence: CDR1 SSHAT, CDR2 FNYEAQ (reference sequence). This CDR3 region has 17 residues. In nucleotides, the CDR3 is TGTGCTAGCAGCTCGGCCGACACCCGGAAGAACACCGGGGAGCTGTTTTTT. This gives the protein CASSSADTRKNTGELFF.

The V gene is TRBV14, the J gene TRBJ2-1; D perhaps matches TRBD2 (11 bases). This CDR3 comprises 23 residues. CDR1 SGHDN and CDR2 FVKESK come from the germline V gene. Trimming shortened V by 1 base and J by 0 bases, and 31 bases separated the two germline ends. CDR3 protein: CASSQVTGGVKASGRFSYNEQFF. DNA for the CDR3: TGTGCCAGCAGCCAAGTGACAGGGGGCGTCAAGGCTAGCGGGAGGTTCTCCTACAATGAGCAGTTCTTC. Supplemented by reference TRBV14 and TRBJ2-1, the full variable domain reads EAGVTQFPSHSVIEKGQTVTLRCDPISGHDNLYWYRRVMGKEIKFLLHFVKESKQDESGMPNNRFLAERTGGTYSTLKVQPAELEDSGVYFCASSQVTGGVKASGRFSYNEQFFGPGTRLTVL.

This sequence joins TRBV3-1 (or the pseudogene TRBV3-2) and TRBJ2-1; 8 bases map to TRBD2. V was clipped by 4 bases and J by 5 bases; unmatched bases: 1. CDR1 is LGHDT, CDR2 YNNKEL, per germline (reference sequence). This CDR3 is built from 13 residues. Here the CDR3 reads CASSLGLDNEQFF. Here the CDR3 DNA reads TGTGCCAGCAGCCTGGGACTAGACAATGAGCAGTTCTTC.